The present T cell receptor beta chain was sequenced within a study of early T cells in non-severe SARS-CoV-2 infection. V was pared by 3 bases and J by 1 base, with 5 bases between. The CDR3 runs to 13 residues. Looked up from germline, CDR1 is LNHDA and CDR2 is SQIVND (reference sequence). TCRdb re-called the 5' RACE reads with MiXCR, one entry per CDR3 protein. Here the sample spans 55,000 to 75,000 distinct CDR3 sequences, roughly 5.7% being singletons. This specimen consisted of whole blood, obtained at baseline. This TCR was recovered from an adult who was a healthcare worker with PCR-confirmed SARS-CoV-2 infection or an uninfected control (not recorded which). The V call is TRBV19, the J call TRBJ2-3; D call uncertain. The CDR3 spells CASSMGGTDTQYF. CDR3 coding DNA: TGTGCCAGTAGTATGGGCGGCACAGATACGCAGTATTTT.